The source of this T cell receptor beta chain is a study of regulatory T cells in long-lasting Graves disease. Across the study: Recently diagnosed Graves' patients had received antithyroid drugs for under 3 months.

The ends lost 3 bases at V and 6 bases at J; junction bases unmatched: 4. Germline CDR1 MNHEY, CDR2 SMNVEV (reference sequence). The length of the CDR3 is 15 residues. For TCR beta, libraries came from iRepertoire HTBI primers and Arm-PCR of CDR3 regions. A single record per CDR3 protein comes from TCRdb applying MiXCR to the multiplex PCR reads. The sample lists approximately 440,000 distinct CDR3 sequences, roughly 16% occurring once. Time point reported: newly diagnosed GD, antithyroid drugs for less than 3 months. Preparation of the TCR library used RNA extracted from PBMCs. These sequences were also reported in another study, on T cells in Graves' hyperthyroidism and ophthalmopathy. That work contributes: First-round RT-PCR targeting the TCR CDR3 was performed with the HTBI primer set.

Sequenced material: peripheral blood mononuclear cells (PBMCs), taken at new diagnosis, from a patient treated with antithyroid drugs. The V gene is TRBV27, the J gene TRBJ2-2; TRBD2 matches at 10 bases. This TCR was sampled from a man in his forties with Graves disease. CDR3 nucleotides: TGTGCCAGCAGTTTTAGCGGGGGGTTTTCCGGGGAGCTGTTTTTT. It specifies CASSFSGGFSGELFF.